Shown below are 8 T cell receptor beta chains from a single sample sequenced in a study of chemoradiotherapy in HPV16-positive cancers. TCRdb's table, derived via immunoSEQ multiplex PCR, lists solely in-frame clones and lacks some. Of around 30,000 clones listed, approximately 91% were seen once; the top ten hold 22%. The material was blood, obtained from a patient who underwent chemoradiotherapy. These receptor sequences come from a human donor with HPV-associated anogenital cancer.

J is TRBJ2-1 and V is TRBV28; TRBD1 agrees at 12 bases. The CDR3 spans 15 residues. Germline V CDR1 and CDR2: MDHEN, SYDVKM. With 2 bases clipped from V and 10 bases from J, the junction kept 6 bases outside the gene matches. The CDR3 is CASSLGDRGPGEQFF. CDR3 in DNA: TGTGCCAGCAGTTTAGGGGACAGGGGGCCAGGGGAGCAGTTCTTC. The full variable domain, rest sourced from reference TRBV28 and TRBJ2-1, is DVKVTQSSRYLVKRTGEKVFLECVQDMDHENMFWYRQDPGLGLRLIYFSYDVKMKEKGDIPEGYSVSREKKERFSLILESASTNQTSMYLCASSLGDRGPGEQFFGPGTRLTVL.

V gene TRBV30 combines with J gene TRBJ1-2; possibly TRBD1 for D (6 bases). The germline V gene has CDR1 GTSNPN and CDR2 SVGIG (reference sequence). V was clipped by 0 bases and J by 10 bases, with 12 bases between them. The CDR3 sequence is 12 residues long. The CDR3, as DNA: TGTGCCTGGAGTGTACAGACAGGCTCCTACACCTTC. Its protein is CAWSVQTGSYTF.

CDR3 region: CASSASAAGNQPQHF. Written as DNA, the CDR3 is TGTGCCAGCAGTGCGTCGGCCGCGGGCAATCAGCCCCAGCATTTT. J is TRBJ1-5 and V is TRBV2, with D unclear. CDR1 SNHLY and CDR2 FYNNEI come from the germline V gene. The CDR3 contains 15 residues. V lost 4 bases and J lost 2, with 12 bases in between. Using reference TRBV2 and TRBJ1-5 for the parts outside the CDR3, the full variable domain is EPEVTQTPSHQVTQMGQEVILRCVPISNHLYFYWYRQILGQKVEFLVSFYNNEISEKSEIFDDQFSVERPDGSNFTLKIRSTKLEDSAMYFCASSASAAGNQPQHFGDGTRLSIL.

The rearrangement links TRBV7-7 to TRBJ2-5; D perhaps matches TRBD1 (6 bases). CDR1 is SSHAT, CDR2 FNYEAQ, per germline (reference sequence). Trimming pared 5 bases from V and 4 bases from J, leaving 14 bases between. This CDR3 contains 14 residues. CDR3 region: CASSPSWGLETQYF. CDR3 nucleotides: TGTGCCAGCAGCCCAAGTTGGGGGCTAGAGACCCAGTACTTC.

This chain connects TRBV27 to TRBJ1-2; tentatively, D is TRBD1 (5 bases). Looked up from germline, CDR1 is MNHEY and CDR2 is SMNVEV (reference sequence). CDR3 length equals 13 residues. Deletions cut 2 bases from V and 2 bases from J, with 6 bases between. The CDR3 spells CASSLTGNYGYTF. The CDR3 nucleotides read TGTGCCAGCAGTTTAACAGGCAACTATGGCTACACCTTC.

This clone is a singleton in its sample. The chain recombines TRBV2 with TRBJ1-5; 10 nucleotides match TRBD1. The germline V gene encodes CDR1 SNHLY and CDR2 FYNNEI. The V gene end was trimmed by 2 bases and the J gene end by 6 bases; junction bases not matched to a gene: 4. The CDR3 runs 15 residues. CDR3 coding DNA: TGTGCCAGCAGTGAATGGACAGGGGGTTTTCAGCCCCAGCATTTT. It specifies CASSEWTGGFQPQHF.

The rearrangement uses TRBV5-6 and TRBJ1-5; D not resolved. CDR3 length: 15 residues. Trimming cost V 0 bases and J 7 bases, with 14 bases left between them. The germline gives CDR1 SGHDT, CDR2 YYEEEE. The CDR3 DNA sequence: TGTGCCAGCAGCTTGGCACGGAAAAATCGGCAGCCCCAGCATTTT. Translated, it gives CASSLARKNRQPQHF.

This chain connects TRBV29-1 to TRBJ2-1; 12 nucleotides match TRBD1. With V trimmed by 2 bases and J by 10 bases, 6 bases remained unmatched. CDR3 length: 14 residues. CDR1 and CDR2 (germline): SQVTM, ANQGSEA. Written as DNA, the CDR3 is TGCAGCGTTGAAAGGGGACAGGGGGCGATGGAGCAGTTCTTC. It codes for CSVERGQGAMEQFF.